This TCR beta chain was profiled in a study of T cell responses to AZD1222 COVID-19 vaccine. With 5 bases clipped from V and 4 bases from J, the junction kept 4 bases outside the gene matches. CDR3 length equals 13 residues. From germline, CDR1 is SGHVS and CDR2 FQNEAQ. Generated by immunoSEQ multiplex PCR, the TCRdb table keeps only in-frame clones and is missing some. This repertoire shows 100,000 or so clones, about nine tenths found once; its top ten account for 1.5% to 2%. The receptor comes from an adult in good health. The sample consisted of peripheral blood, taken on day 0 of AZD1222 vaccination. The chain combines TRBV7-8 with TRBJ1-1; TRBD1 agrees at 7 bases. The CDR3 sequence: CASSPQGVTEAFF. The CDR3 DNA reads as TGTGCCAGCAGCCCGCAGGGGGTCACTGAAGCTTTCTTT.